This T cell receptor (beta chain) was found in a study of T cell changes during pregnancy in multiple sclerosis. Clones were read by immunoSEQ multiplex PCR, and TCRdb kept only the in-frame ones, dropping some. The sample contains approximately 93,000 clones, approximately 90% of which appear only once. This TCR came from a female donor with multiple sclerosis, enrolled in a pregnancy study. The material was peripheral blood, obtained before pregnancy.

CDR3: CASSHAGSQYEKLFF. Written as DNA, the CDR3 is TGCGCCAGCAGCCATGCGGGGAGCCAGTATGAAAAACTGTTTTTT. V is TRBV4-3 and J is TRBJ1-4; D call uncertain. This CDR3 contains 15 residues. V lost 3 bases and J lost 6, with 14 bases in between. The germline V gene encodes CDR1 LGHNA and CDR2 YSLEER.